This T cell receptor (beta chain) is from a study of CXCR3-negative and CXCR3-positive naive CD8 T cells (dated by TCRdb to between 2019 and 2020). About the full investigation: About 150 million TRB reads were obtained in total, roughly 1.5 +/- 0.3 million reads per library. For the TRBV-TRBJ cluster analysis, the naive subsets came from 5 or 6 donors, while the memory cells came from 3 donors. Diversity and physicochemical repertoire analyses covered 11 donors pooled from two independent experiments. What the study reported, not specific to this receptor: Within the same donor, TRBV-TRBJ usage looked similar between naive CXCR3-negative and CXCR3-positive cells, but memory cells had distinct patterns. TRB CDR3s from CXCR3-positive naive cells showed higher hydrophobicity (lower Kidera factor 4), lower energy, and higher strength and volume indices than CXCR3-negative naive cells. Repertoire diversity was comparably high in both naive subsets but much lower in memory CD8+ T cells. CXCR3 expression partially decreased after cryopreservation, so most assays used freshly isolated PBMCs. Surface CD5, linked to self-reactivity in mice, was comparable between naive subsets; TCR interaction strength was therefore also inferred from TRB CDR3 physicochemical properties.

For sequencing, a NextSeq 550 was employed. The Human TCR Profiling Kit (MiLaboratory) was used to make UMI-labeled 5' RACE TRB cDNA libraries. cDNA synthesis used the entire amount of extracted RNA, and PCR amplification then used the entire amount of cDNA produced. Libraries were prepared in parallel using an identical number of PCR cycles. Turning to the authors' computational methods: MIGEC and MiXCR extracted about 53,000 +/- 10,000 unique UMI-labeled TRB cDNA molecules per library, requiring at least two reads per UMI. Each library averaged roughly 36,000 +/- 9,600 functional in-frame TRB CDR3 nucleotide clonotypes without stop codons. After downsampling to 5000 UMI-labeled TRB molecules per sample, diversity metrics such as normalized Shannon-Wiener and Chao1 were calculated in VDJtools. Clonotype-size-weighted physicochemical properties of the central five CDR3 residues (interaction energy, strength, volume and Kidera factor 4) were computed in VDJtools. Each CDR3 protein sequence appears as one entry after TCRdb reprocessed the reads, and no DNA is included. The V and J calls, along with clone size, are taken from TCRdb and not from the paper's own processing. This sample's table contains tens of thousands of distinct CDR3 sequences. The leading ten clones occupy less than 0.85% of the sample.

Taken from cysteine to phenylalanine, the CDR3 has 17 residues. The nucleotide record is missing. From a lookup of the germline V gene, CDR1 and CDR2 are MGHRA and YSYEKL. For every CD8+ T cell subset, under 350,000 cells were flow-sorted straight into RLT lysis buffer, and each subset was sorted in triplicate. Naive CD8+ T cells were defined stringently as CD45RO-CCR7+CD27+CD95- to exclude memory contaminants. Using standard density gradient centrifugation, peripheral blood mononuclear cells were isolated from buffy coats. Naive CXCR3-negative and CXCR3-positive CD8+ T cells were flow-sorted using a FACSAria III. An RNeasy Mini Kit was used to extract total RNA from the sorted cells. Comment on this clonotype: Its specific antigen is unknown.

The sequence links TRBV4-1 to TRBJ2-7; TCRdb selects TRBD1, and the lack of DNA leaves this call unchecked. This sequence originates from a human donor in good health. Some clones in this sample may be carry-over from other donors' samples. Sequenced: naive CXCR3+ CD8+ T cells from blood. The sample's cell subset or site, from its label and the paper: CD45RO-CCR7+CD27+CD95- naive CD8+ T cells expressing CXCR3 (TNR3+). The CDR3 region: CASSQVVGFPLTYEQYF.